This TCR beta chain comes out of a study of blood T cell repertoires in COVID-19. Background on the study: Researchers got acute and convalescent COVID-19 samples from the United States, Italy and Spain. Nucleic acid was either cDNA or gDNA, and it came from T cells, B-cell-depleted T cells, or PBMCs.

The CDR3 length is 12 residues. Germline V gene sequence: CDR1 SGHNT, CDR2 YYREEE (reference sequence). The V gene lost 3 bases and the J gene lost 4 bases, with 7 bases spanning the gap. Original analysis: It was from reference gene primer amplification that nucleated cell counts were estimated. Libraries were prepared by immunoSEQ multiplex PCR; TCRdb keeps only in-frame clonotypes and omits some of them. V and J calls and clone size come straight from that table; D and trimming were deduced from the DNA. The sample comprises tens of thousands of clones, about nine tenths of which are singletons, and 6.5% to 8% rests with the top ten. This clone has a handful of counts.

The material sequenced was peripheral blood. This clonotype originated in a man aged 45-65 years with active COVID-19. The genes are TRBV5-4 and TRBJ1-2, with TRBD1 as a possible D gene (5 bases). The CDR3, as DNA: TGTGCCAGCAGCTCAGACAGCTATGGCTACACCTTC. Translation gives CASSSDSYGYTF.